Given below is one T cell receptor (beta chain) in context. This entry comes from a study of blood T cell repertoires in COVID-19. Generated by immunoSEQ multiplex PCR, the TCRdb table keeps only in-frame clones and is missing some. The data contain some 300,000 clones, approximately 90% of them singletons. Germline V gene data show CDR1 as SQVTM and CDR2 as ANQGSEA. The CDR3 has 12 residues. V lost 5 bases, J lost 5 bases, and 5 bases stayed unmatched. Sequenced material: peripheral blood. The TCR comes from a woman aged 50 to 65 with COVID-19, enrolled during active disease. V usage is TRBV29-1 and J usage is TRBJ1-1; 7 nucleotides match TRBD1. CDR3 protein: CSVTGQETEAFF. The CDR3 DNA reads as TGCAGCGTTACCGGACAGGAGACTGAAGCTTTCTTT.